The present T cell receptor beta chain was sequenced within a study of blood T cell repertoires in COVID-19. Details on this clone: Other DNA sequences in the sample encode the same CDR3.

Clones were sequenced by immunoSEQ multiplex PCR, and TCRdb holds only the in-frame ones, with some missing. The repertoire holds 350,000 to 400,000 clones, with roughly 84% as singletons. The CDR3 totals 15 residues. The germline gives CDR1 MGHRA, CDR2 YSYEKL. The V end lost 1 base, the J end lost 0 bases, and 9 bases lay between the germline ends. The study recruited people aged roughly 18 to 95 years across more than 20 US areas. Two negative PCRs, clearance, or symptom resolution were required of recovered Cohort 3 donors. The TCR comes from a woman in her twenties or thirties who had recovered from COVID-19. The material sequenced was PBMCs or T cells enriched from blood (not recorded which). The V gene is TRBV4-1, the J gene TRBJ1-2; D possibly corresponds to TRBD1 (5 bases). The CDR3 here is CASSQGQGANYGYTF. In DNA, the CDR3 is TGCGCCAGCAGCCAAGGCCAGGGCGCTAACTATGGCTACACCTTC.